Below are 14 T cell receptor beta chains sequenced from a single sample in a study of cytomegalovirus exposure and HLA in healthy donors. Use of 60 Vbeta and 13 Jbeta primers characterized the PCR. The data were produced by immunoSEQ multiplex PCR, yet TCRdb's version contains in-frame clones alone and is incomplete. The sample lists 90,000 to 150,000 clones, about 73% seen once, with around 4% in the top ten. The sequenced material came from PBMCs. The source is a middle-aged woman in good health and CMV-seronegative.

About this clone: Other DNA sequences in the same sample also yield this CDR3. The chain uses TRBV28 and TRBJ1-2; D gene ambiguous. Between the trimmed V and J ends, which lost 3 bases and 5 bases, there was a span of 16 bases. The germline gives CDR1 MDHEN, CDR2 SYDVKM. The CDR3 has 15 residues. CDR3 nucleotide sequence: TGTGCCAGCAGTTTCGAGGTCTCCCGGGGTTATGGCTACACCTTC. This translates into CASSFEVSRGYGYTF.

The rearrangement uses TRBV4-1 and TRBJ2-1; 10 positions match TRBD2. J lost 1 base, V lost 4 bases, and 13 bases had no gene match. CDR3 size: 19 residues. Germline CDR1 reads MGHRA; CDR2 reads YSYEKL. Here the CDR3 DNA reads TGCGCCAGCAGCCGGCTCGGGGCTAGCGGGGGAAAATCCTACAATGAGCAGTTCTTC. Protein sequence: CASSRLGASGGKSYNEQFF.

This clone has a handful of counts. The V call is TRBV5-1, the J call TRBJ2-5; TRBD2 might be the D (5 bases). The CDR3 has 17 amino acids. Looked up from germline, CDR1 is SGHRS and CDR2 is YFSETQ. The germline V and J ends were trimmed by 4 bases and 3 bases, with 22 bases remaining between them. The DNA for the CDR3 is TGCGCCAGCAGCGCTGGAAGAGAGACGGGGTCAAAAGAGACCCAGTACTTC. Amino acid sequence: CASSAGRETGSKETQYF. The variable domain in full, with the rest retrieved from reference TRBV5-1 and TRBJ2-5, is KAGVTQTPRYLIKTRGQQVTLSCSPISGHRSVSWYQQTPGQGLQFLFEYFSETQRNKGNFPGRFSGRQFSNSRSEMNVSTLELGDSALYLCASSAGRETGSKETQYFGPGTRLLVL.

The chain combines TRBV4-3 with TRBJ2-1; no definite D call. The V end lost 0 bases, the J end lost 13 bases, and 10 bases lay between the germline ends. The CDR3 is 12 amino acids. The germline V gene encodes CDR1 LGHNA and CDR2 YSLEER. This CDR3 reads CASSQDWSSQFF. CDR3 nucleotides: TGCGCCAGCAGCCAAGATTGGAGTAGTCAGTTCTTC.

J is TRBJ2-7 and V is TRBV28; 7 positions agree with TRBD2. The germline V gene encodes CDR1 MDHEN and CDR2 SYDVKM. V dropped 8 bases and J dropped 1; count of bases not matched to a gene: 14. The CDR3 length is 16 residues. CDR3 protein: CASYSRQGGVSYEQYF. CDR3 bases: TGTGCCAGCTATAGTCGGCAGGGAGGGGTTTCCTACGAGCAGTACTTC.

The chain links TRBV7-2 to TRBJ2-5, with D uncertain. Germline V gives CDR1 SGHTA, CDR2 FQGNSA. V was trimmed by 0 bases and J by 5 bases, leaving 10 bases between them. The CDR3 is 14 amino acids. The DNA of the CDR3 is TGTGCCAGCAGCTTAGCGAGACTGGTGGAGACCCAGTACTTC. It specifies CASSLARLVETQYF.

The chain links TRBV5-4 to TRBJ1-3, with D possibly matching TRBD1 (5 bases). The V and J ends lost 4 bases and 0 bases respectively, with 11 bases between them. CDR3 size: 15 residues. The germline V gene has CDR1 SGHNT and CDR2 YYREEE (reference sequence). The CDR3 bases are TGTGCCAGCAGCCCCGGGGGGGTCTCTGGAAACACCATATATTTT. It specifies CASSPGGVSGNTIYF. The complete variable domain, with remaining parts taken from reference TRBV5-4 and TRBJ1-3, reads ETGVTQSPTHLIKTRGQQVTLRCSSQSGHNTVSWYQQALGQGPQFIFQYYREEENGRGNFPPRFSGLQFPNYSSELNVNALELDDSALYLCASSPGGVSGNTIYFGEGSWLTVV.

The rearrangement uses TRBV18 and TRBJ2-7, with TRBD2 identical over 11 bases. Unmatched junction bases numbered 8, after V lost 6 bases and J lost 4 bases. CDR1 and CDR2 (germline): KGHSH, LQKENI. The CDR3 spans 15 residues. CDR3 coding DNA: TGTGCCAGCTCTACCGGGACTAGCGGACTATACGAGCAGTACTTC. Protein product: CASSTGTSGLYEQYF.

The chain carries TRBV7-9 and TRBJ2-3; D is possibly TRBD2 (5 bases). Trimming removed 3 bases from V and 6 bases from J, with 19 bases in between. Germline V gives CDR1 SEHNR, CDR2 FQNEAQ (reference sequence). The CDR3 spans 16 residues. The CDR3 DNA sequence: TGTGCCAGCAGCTTGGGGAATGGACTTGCGCTTGATACGCAGTATTTT. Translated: CASSLGNGLALDTQYF. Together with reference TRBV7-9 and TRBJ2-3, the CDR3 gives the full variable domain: DTGVSQNPRHKITKRGQNVTFRCDPISEHNRLYWYRQTLGQGPEFLTYFQNEAQLEKSRLLSDRFSAERPKGSFSTLEIQRTEQGDSAMYLCASSLGNGLALDTQYFGPGTRLTVL.

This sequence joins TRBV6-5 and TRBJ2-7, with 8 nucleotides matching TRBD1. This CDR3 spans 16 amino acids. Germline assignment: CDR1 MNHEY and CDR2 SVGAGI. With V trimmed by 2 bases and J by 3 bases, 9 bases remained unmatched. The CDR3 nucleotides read TGTGCCAGCAGTTACGCTCCGGGACAGGTCCTCTACGAGCAGTACTTC. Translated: CASSYAPGQVLYEQYF.

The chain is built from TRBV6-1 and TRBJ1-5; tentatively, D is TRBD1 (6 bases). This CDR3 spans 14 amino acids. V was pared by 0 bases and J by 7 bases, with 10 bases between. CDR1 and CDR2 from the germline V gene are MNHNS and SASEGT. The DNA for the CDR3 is TGTGCCAGCAGTGAAGCGGGGGCCCCACAGCCCCAGCATTTT. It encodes CASSEAGAPQPQHF.

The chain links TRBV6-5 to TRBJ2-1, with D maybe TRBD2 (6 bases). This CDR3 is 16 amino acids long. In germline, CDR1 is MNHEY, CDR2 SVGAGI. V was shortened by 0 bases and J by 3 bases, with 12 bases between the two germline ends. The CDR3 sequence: CASSYSVQRVYNEQFF. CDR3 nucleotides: TGTGCCAGCAGTTACTCGGTCCAGCGGGTCTACAATGAGCAGTTCTTC.

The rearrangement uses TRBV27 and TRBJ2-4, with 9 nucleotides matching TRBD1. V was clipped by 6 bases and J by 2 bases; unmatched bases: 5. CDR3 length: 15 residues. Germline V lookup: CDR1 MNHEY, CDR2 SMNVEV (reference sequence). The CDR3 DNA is TGTGCCAGCAGGGACGGACAGGGGCCCAAAAACATTCAGTACTTC. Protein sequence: CASRDGQGPKNIQYF.

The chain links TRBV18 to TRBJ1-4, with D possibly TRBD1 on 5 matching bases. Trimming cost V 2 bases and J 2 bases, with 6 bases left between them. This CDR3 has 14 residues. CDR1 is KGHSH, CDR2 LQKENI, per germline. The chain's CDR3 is CASSPGATNEKLFF. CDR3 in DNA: TGTGCCAGCTCACCAGGGGCTACTAATGAAAAACTGTTTTTT. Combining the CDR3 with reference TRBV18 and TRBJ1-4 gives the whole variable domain NAGVMQNPRHLVRRRGQEARLRCSPMKGHSHVYWYRQLPEEGLKFMVYLQKENIIDESGMPKERFSAEFPKEGPSILRIQQVVRGDSAAYFCASSPGATNEKLFFGSGTQLSVL.